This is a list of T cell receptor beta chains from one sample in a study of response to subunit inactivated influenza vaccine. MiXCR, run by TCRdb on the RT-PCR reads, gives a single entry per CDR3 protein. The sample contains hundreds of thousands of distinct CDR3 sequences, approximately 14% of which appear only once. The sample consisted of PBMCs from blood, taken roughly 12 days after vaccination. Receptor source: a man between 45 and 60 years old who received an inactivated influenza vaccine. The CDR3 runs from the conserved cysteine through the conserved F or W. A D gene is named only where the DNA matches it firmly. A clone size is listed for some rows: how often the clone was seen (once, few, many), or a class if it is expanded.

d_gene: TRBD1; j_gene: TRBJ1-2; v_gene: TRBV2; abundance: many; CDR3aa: CASSRDRGDGYTF; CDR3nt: TGTGCCAGCAGCCGGGACAGGGGTGATGGCTACACCTTC
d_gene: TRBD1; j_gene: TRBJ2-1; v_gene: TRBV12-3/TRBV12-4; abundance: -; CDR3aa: CASSFGTASYNEQFF; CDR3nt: TGTGCCAGCAGTTTTGGGACAGCCTCCTACAATGAGCAGTTCTTC
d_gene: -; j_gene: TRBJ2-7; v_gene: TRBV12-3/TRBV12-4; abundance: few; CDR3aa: CASSEDWKSYEQYF; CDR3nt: TGTGCCAGCAGCGAGGACTGGAAATCCTACGAGCAGTACTTC
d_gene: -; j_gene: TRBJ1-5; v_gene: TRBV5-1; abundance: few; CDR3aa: CASSWSSGSNQPQHF; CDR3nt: TGCGCCAGCAGCTGGTCGTCAGGGTCCAATCAGCCCCAGCATTTT
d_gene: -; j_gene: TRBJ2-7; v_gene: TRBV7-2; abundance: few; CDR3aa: CASSPTSEAYEQYF; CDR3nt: TGTGCCAGCAGCCCCACCTCTGAAGCCTACGAGCAGTACTTC
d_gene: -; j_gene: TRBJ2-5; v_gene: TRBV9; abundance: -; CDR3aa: CASSPRMSEGQETQYF; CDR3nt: TGTGCCAGCAGCCCGCGGATGTCGGAGGGGCAAGAGACCCAGTACTTC
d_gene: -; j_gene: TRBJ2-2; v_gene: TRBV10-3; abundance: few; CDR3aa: CAISAGGQAGELFF; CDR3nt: TGTGCCATCAGTGCCGGGGGCCAGGCCGGGGAGCTGTTTTTT
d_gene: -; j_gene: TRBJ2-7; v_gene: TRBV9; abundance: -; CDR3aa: CASSPVVGEQYF; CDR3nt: TGTGCCAGCAGCCCCGTCGTTGGCGAGCAGTACTTC
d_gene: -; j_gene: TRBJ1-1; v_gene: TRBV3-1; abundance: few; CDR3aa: CASSPRAVNTEAFF; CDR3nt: TGTGCCAGCAGCCCTCGGGCAGTGAACACTGAAGCTTTCTTT
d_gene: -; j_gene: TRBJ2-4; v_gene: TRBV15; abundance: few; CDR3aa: CATSRGSVGGDIQYF; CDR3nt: TGTGCCACCAGCCGTGGTTCGGTGGGCGGAGACATTCAGTACTTC
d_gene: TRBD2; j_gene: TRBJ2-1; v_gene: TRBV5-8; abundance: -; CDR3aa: CASSLYRTGLKEQFF; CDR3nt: TGTGCCAGCAGCCTGTATAGGACGGGACTAAAGGAGCAGTTCTTC
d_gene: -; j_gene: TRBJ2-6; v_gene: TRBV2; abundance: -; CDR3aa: CASGSTGTGANVLTF; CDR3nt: TGTGCCAGCGGAAGTACAGGGACCGGGGCCAACGTCCTGACTTTC
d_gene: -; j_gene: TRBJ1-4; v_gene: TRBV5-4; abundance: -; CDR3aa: CASSFYWGRFCEKLFF; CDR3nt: TGTGCCAGCAGCTTTTATTGGGGGAGATTCTGTGAAAAACTGTTTTTT
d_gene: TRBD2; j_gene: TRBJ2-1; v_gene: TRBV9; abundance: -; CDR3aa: CASSPSWGLAGNQFF; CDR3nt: TGTGCCAGCAGCCCCTCCTGGGGACTAGCGGGTAACCAGTTCTTC
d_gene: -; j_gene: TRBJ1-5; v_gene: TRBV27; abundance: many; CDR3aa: CASSFAGVGQPQHF; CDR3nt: TGTGCCAGCAGTTTTGCGGGGGTGGGGCAGCCCCAGCATTTT
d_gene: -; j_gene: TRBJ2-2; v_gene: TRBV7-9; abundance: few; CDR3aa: CASSLGYGFTGELFF; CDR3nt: TGTGCCAGCAGCTTAGGTTACGGATTCACCGGGGAGCTGTTTTTT
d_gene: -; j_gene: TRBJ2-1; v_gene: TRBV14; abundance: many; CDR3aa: CASSRGLNNEQFF; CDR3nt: TGTGCCAGCAGCCGAGGACTTAACAATGAGCAGTTCTTC
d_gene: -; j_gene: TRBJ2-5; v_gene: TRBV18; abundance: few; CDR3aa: CASSPPGGSETQYF; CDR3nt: TGTGCCAGCTCACCACCTGGAGGGTCAGAGACCCAGTACTTC
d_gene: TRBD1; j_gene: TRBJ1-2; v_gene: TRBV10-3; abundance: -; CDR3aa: CAISDAAGGYGYTF; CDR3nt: TGTGCCATCAGTGATGCCGCAGGGGGCTATGGCTACACCTTC
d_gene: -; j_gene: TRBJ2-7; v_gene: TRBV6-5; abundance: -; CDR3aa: CASSYAAGVPYEQYF; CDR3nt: TGTGCCAGCAGTTACGCAGCAGGAGTACCCTACGAGCAGTACTTC
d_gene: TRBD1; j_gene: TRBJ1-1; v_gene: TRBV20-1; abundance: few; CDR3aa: CSAAPGQPNTEAFF; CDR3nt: TGCAGTGCTGCCCCGGGACAGCCGAACACTGAAGCTTTCTTT
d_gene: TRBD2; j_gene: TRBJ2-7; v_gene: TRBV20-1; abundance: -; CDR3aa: CSARPLAAANYEQYF; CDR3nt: TGCAGTGCTAGACCCCTAGCGGCCGCCAACTACGAGCAGTACTTC
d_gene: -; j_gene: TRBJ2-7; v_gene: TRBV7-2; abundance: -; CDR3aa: CASSASYLYEQYF; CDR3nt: TGTGCCAGCAGCGCCTCATATTTATACGAGCAGTACTTC
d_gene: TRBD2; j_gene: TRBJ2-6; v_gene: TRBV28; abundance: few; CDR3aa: CASSLRSSGITSGANVLTF; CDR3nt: TGTGCCAGCAGTTTAAGATCTAGCGGGATCACCTCTGGGGCCAACGTCCTGACTTTC
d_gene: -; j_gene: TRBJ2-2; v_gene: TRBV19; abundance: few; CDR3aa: CASRYGTTNTGELFF; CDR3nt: TGTGCCAGTAGATACGGGACAACGAACACCGGGGAGCTGTTTTTT